These T cell receptor beta chains were read from a single sample in a study of blood T cell repertoires in COVID-19. TCRdb keeps only in-frame clones here, not all; method: immunoSEQ multiplex PCR. The sample shows around 220,000 clones, approximately 80% of them seen only once. The sequenced material came from peripheral blood. These receptors all stem from a woman older than 75 with acute or convalescent COVID-19. CDR3s include the opening cysteine and the closing phenylalanine or tryptophan.

j_call: TRBJ1-2
v_call: TRBV5-5
cdr3_aa: CASSPGTLNYGYTF

j_call: TRBJ1-5
v_call: TRBV28
cdr3_aa: CASSLGGLHNSNQPQHF

j_call: TRBJ2-3
v_call: TRBV4-2
cdr3_aa: CASSRAGPGTDTQYF

j_call: TRBJ2-3
v_call: TRBV6-2/TRBV6-3
cdr3_aa: CASSSLGGGPSTDTQYF

j_call: TRBJ2-7
v_call: TRBV18
cdr3_aa: CASSPRGGGAYEQYF

j_call: TRBJ1-6
v_call: TRBV6-5
cdr3_aa: CASSYRLDAPLHF

j_call: TRBJ2-7
v_call: TRBV10-1
cdr3_aa: CASSKGLPLGSEQYF

j_call: TRBJ1-5
v_call: TRBV10-3
cdr3_aa: CAISESMTQGVLPQHF

j_call: TRBJ2-3
v_call: TRBV3-1/TRBV3-2
cdr3_aa: CASSQGSVNTQYF

j_call: TRBJ2-5
v_call: TRBV9
cdr3_aa: CASSVRGTSWETQYF

j_call: TRBJ2-2
v_call: TRBV4-3
cdr3_aa: CASSQEPGVNTGELFF

j_call: TRBJ1-1
v_call: TRBV30
cdr3_aa: CAWKTPQVMNTEAFF

j_call: TRBJ2-1
v_call: TRBV7-3
cdr3_aa: CASSTRGGGGTTYNEQFF

j_call: TRBJ1-2
v_call: TRBV6-1
cdr3_aa: CASSEAGKSSNYGYTF

j_call: TRBJ1-2
v_call: TRBV23-1
cdr3_aa: CASRTLPGTANYGYTF

j_call: TRBJ2-5
v_call: TRBV5-5
cdr3_aa: CASSFDFGLAGATQETQYF

j_call: TRBJ2-7
v_call: TRBV4-1
cdr3_aa: CASSQDGRTEGEQYF

j_call: TRBJ2-3
v_call: TRBV19
cdr3_aa: CASSTSTGIGTDTQYF

j_call: TRBJ2-1
v_call: TRBV7-2
cdr3_aa: CASSLLGAAYNEQFF

j_call: TRBJ2-5
v_call: TRBV12-3/TRBV12-4
cdr3_aa: CASSFGSLETQYF

j_call: TRBJ2-5
v_call: TRBV4-1
cdr3_aa: CASSQDSGRAGGRRETQYF

j_call: TRBJ1-5
v_call: TRBV4-3
cdr3_aa: CASSQDNRGNYQPQHF

j_call: TRBJ1-4
v_call: TRBV6-5
cdr3_aa: CASSSGHLGEKLFF

j_call: TRBJ1-1
v_call: TRBV15
cdr3_aa: CATSRAGNTEAFF

j_call: TRBJ2-3
v_call: TRBV7-6
cdr3_aa: CASSPIRGRDTDTQYF

j_call: TRBJ1-3
v_call: TRBV11-2
cdr3_aa: CASSLAGLDTIYF

j_call: TRBJ1-1
v_call: TRBV19
cdr3_aa: CASSQGMNTEAFF

j_call: TRBJ2-5
v_call: TRBV5-6
cdr3_aa: CASSHPGSGAQETQYF

j_call: TRBJ2-2
v_call: TRBV6-2/TRBV6-3
cdr3_aa: CASSYPRGGTGELFF

j_call: TRBJ2-1
v_call: TRBV11-2
cdr3_aa: CASSLDSGATHNEQFF

j_call: TRBJ1-4
v_call: TRBV28
cdr3_aa: CASLSPTNEKLFF

j_call: TRBJ1-1
v_call: TRBV6-2/TRBV6-3
cdr3_aa: CASSKEQLSVTEAFF

j_call: TRBJ2-2
v_call: TRBV29-1
cdr3_aa: CSVGDRRNTGELFF

j_call: TRBJ2-2
v_call: TRBV25-1
cdr3_aa: CASSLTGVGTGELFF

j_call: TRBJ1-1
v_call: TRBV27
cdr3_aa: CASSPTGANTEAFF

j_call: TRBJ2-2
v_call: TRBV2
cdr3_aa: CAMLRTPLNTGELFF

j_call: TRBJ1-1
v_call: TRBV18
cdr3_aa: CASSPKTGGSEAFF

j_call: TRBJ2-5
v_call: TRBV29-1
cdr3_aa: CSVRTDQETQYF